This T cell receptor (beta chain) was found in a study of T cell repertoires in cytomegalovirus infection. Turning to the study itself: Both CMV infection and a matching HLA type were indicated by public TCR beta signatures.

Germline V lookup: CDR1 MNHEY, CDR2 SVGAGI. The CDR3 contains 14 residues. V lost 2 bases and J lost 2, with 10 bases in between. Overall study results and limits: Individuals carrying CMV plus the relevant HLA were identified by cumulative frequency of public TCR beta families. The response measured ex vivo was dominated by TCR beta clonotypes (HLA-C-restricted and CMV-specific).

TCRdb analysed the reads with MiXCR anew, one entry per CDR3 protein. The repertoire includes 350,000 to 500,000 distinct CDR3 sequences, approximately 32% of them detected once, and roughly an eighth sits in the top ten. This clonotype was seen a few times. Its antigen is not known. V and J are TRBV6-5 and TRBJ2-7; perhaps TRBD2 as D (6 bases). The sequencing sample was made of PBMCs. The clonotype originates from a human donor in good health (CMV status not recorded). Some clones in this sample may be carry-over from other donors' samples. CDR3 nucleotide sequence: TGTGCCAGCAGTTACCAAGGGACTCCCTACGAGCAGTACTTC. Translated, it gives CASSYQGTPYEQYF.